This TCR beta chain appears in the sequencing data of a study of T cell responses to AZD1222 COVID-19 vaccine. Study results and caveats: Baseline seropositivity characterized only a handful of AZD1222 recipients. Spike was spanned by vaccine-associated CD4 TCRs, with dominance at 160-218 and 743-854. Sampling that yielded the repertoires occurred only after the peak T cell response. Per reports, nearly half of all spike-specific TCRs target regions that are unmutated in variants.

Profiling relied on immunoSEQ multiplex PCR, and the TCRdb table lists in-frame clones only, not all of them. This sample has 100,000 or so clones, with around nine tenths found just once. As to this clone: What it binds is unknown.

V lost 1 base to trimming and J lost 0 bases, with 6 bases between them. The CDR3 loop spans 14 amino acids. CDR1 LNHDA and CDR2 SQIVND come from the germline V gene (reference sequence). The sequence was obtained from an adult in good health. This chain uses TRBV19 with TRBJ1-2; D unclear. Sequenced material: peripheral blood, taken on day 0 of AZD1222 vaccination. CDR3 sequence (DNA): TGTGCCAGTAGTATAGCACACACTAACTATGGCTACACCTTC. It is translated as CASSIAHTNYGYTF.